This entry is about one T cell receptor (beta chain). Its target is not known. The sample is drawn from a study of tumor-infiltrating lymphocytes in localized non-small cell lung cancer. As for the study in general: Some samples were collected after neoadjuvant chemotherapy; smokers, never-smokers and several histologies were included.

The protocol was immunoSEQ multiplex PCR, while the TCRdb copy is restricted to in-frame clones and leaves out a portion. The table has roughly 11,000 clones, 65% to 85% seen once. The study's findings and limits: Technical variation could not be separated from intratumor heterogeneity here. TCR sequencing covered a subset of patients with enough tissue.

This CDR3 is built from 17 residues. After removal of 4 bases from V and 4 bases from J, the junction contained 8 bases not matched to a gene. Germline lookup yields CDR1 SGHVT and CDR2 SQSDAQ. This TCR came from a human donor with non-small cell lung cancer. Material for sequencing was lung tumor tissue. The V and J genes are TRBV7-4 and TRBJ2-1, with TRBD2 matching over 12 bases. Written as DNA, the CDR3 is TGTGCCAGCAGCTCCCGACCGGGACTAGCGGGTTACAATGAGCAGTTCTTC. Translated, it gives CASSSRPGLAGYNEQFF.